The entry that follows covers one TCR beta chain sequence. Its antigen is not identified. PCR was performed a second time for about 7 to 12 cycles using a sample-barcoded 5' primer and a J-beta primer mix. Each CDR3 protein gets one entry after TCRdb re-called the 5' RACE reads with MiXCR. The sample holds approximately 600,000 distinct CDR3 sequences; about 53% are singletons and the top ten take over 30%. The data were obtained in a study of blood T cells in healthy people across ages. General study points: Long-lived donors had more naive CD4+ cells and higher diversity than aged donors.

This CDR3 is 14 amino acids long. The germline gives CDR1 MNHNS, CDR2 SASEGT. J was trimmed by 4 bases and V by 8 bases; bases with no gene match: 6. Caucasian individuals from Russia who were healthy and aged about 6 to 90 acted as donors. Each donor's blood draw was ten milliliters of peripheral blood. The sequenced material came from blood. The J gene is TRBJ1-1, the V gene TRBV6-1; 11 positions agree with TRBD1. This clonotype was obtained from a man aged 60-69 years in good health. CDR3 loop: CASVDRGRGTEAFF. The CDR3, as DNA: TGTGCCAGCGTGGACAGGGGGCGAGGCACTGAAGCTTTCTTT.